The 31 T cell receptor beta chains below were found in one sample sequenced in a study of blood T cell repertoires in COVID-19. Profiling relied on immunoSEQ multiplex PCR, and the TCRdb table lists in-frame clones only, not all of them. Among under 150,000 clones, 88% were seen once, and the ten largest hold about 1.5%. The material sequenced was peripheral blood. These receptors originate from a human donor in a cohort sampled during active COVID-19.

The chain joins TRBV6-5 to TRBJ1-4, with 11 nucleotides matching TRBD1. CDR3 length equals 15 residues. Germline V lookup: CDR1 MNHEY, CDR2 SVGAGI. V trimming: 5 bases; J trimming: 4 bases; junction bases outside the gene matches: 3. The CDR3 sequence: CASSRGTGGNEKLFF. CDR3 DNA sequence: TGTGCCAGCAGTCGCGGGACAGGGGGTAATGAAAAACTGTTTTTT.

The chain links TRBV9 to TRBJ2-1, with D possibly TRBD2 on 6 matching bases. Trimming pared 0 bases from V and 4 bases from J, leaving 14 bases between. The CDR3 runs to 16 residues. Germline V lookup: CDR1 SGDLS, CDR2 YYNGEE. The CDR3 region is CASSVGVSGYYNEQFF. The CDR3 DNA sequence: TGTGCCAGCAGCGTAGGTGTTAGCGGCTATTACAATGAGCAGTTCTTC. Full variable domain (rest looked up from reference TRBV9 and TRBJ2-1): DSGVTQTPKHLITATGQRVTLRCSPRSGDLSVYWYQQSLDQGLQFLIQYYNGEERAKGNILERFSAQQFPDLHSELNLSSLELGDSALYFCASSVGVSGYYNEQFFGPGTRLTVL.

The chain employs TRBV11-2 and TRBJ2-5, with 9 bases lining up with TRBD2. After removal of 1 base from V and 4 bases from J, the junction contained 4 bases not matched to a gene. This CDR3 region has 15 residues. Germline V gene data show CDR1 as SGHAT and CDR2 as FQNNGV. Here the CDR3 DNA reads TGTGCCAGCAGCTTAGGAGCGGGAGGAGGAGAGACCCAGTACTTC. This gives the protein CASSLGAGGGETQYF.

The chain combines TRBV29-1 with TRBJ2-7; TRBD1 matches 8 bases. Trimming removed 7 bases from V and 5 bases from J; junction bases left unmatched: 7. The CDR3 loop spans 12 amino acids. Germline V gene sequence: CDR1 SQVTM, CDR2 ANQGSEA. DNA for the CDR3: TGCAGCGCCCAGACAGGGGTTAACGAGCAGTACTTC. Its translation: CSAQTGVNEQYF.

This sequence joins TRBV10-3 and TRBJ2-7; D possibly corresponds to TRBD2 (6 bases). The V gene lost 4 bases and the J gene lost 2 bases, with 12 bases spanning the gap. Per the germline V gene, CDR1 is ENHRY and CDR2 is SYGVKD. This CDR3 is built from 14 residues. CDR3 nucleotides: TGTGCCATCAGTGGCCTCGGGACTGCCTACGAGCAGTACTTC. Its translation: CAISGLGTAYEQYF.

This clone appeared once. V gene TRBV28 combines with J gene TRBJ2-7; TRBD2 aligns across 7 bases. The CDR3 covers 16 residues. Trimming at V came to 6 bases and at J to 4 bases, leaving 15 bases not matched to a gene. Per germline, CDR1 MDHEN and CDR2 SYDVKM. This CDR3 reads CASSVLVGGGPYEQYF. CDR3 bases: TGTGCCAGCAGCGTTCTTGTGGGGGGAGGGCCATACGAGCAGTACTTC.

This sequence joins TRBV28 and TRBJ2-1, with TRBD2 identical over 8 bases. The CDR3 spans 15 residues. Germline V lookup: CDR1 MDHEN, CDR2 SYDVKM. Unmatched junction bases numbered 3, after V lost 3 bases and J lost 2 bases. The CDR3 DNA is TGTGCCAGCAGTTTTACCGGGAGGGCCTACAATGAGCAGTTCTTC. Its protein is CASSFTGRAYNEQFF.

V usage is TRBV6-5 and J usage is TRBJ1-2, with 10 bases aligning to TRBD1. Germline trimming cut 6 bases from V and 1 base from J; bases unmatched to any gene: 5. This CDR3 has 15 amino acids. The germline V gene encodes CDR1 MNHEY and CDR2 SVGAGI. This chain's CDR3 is CASRDRTGGNYGYTF. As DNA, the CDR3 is TGTGCCAGCAGGGACCGGACAGGGGGTAACTATGGCTACACCTTC.

The CDR3 DNA reads as TGTGCCAGCAGTGTGGACAGGGTTGGCTACACCTTC. Protein product: CASSVDRVGYTF. The V and J genes are TRBV28 and TRBJ1-2; 8 nucleotides align to TRBD1. The germline CDR1 and CDR2 sequences are MDHEN and SYDVKM. The CDR3 has 12 amino acids. V lost 5 bases and J lost 7; bases outside the gene matches: 3.

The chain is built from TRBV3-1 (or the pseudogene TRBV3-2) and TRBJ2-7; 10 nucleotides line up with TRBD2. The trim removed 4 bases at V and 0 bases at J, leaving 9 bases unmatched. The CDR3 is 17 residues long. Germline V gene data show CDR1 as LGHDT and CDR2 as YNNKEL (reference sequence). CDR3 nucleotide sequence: TGTGCCAGCAGCCCAACACTAGCGGGAACTAGCTCCTACGAGCAGTACTTC. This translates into CASSPTLAGTSSYEQYF.

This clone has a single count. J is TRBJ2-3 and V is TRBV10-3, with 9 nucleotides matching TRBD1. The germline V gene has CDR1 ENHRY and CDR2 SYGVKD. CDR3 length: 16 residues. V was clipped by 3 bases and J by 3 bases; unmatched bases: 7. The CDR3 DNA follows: TGTGCCATCAGTGACCCGGGACAGGGTAGGACAGATACGCAGTATTTT. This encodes CAISDPGQGRTDTQYF.

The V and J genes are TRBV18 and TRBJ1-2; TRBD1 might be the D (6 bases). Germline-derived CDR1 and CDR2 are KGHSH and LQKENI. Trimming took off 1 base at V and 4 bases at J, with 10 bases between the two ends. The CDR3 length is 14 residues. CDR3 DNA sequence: TGTGCCAGCTCACCACGCGACAGGCCCTATGGCTACACCTTC. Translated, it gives CASSPRDRPYGYTF.

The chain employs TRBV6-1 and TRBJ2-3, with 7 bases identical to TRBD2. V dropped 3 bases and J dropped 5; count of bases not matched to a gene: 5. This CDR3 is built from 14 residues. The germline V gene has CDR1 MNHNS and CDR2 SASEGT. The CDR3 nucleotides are TGTGCCAGCAGTGAGGGTGGGGGGGTAGATACGCAGTATTTT. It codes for CASSEGGGVDTQYF.

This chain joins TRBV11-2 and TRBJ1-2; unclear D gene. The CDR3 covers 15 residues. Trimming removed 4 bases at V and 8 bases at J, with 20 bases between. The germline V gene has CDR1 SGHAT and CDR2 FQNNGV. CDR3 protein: CASSSTVGSGGGYTF. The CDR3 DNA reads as TGTGCCAGCAGCTCAACTGTGGGGTCCGGAGGAGGCTACACCTTC.

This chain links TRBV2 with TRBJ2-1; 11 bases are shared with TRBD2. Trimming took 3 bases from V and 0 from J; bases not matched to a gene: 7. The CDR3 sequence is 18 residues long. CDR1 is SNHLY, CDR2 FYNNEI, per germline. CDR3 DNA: TGTGCCAGCAGTGATAATAGCGGGGGGGCTGGCTCCTACAATGAGCAGTTCTTC. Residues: CASSDNSGGAGSYNEQFF.

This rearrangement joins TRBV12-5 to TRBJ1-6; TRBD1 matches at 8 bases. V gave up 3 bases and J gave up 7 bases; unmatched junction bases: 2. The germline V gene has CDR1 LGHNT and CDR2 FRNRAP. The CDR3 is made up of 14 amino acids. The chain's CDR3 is CASGLQGGNSPLHF. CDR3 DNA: TGTGCTAGTGGTTTACAGGGGGGAAATTCACCCCTCCACTTT.

The CDR3 loop reads CASSLTGVQETQYF. CDR3 nucleotides: TGTGCCAGCAGTTTAACAGGGGTCCAAGAGACCCAGTACTTC. This sequence joins TRBV11-3 and TRBJ2-5; 7 bases match TRBD1. The ends lost 6 bases at V and 1 base at J; junction bases unmatched: 5. This CDR3 has 14 amino acids. CDR1 and CDR2 (germline): SGHNT, YENEEA.

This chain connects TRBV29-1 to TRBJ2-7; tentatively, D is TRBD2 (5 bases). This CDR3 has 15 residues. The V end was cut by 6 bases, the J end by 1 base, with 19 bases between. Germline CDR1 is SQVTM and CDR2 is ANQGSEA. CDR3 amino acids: CSVPKRSGGSYEQYF. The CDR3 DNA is TGCAGCGTCCCCAAAAGAAGCGGAGGATCCTACGAGCAGTACTTC.

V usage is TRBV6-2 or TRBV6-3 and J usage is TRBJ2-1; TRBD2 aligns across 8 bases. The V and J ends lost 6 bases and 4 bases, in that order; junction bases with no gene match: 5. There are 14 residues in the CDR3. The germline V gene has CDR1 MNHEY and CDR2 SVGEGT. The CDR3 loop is CASSPTSEYNEQFF. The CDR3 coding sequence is TGTGCCAGCAGCCCGACTAGCGAGTACAATGAGCAGTTCTTC.

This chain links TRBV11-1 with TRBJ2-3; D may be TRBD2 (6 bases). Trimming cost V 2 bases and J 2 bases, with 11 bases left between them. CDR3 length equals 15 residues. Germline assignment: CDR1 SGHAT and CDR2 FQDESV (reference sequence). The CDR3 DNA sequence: TGTGCCAGCAGCTTATTTAGCGGAATCACAGATACGCAGTATTTT. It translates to CASSLFSGITDTQYF.

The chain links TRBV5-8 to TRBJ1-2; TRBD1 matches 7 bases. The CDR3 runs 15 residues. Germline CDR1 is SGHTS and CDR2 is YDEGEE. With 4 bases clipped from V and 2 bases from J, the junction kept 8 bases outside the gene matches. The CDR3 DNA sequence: TGTGCCAGCAGCCCCGGACAGGTCCGAAACTATGGCTACACCTTC. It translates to CASSPGQVRNYGYTF. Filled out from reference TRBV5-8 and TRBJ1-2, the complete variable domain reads EAGVTQSPTHLIKTRGQQATLRCSPISGHTSVYWYQQALGLGLQFLLWYDEGEERNRGNFPPRFSGRQFPNYSSELNVNALELEDSALYLCASSPGQVRNYGYTFGSGTRLTVV.

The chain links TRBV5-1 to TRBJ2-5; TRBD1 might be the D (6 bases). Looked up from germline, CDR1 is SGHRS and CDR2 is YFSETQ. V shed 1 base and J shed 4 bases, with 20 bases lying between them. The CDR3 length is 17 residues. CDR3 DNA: TGCGCCAGCAGCTTGAATGGGGGCCCATTATTAATAGAGACCCAGTACTTC. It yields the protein CASSLNGGPLLIETQYF.

CDR3 nucleotide sequence: TGTGCCAGCAGCTTAGAAGGTGGACAGGGGGCTTCACCCCTCCACTTT. This gives the protein CASSLEGGQGASPLHF. J is TRBJ1-6 and V is TRBV11-2, with 11 bases identical to TRBD1. Germline CDR1 and CDR2: SGHAT and FQNNGV. V was clipped by 0 bases and J by 9 bases; unmatched bases: 4. There are 16 residues in the CDR3.

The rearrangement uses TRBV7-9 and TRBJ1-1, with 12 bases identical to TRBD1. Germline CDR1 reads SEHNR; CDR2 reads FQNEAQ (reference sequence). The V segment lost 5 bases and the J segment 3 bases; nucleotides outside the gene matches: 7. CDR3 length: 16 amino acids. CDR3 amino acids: CASSPGTGGVDTEAFF. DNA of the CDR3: TGTGCCAGCAGCCCAGGGACAGGGGGCGTTGACACTGAAGCTTTCTTT.

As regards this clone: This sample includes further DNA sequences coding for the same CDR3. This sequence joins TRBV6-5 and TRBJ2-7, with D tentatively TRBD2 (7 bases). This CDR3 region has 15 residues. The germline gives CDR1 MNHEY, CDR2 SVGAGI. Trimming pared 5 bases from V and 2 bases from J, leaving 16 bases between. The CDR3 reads CASSPRTGGPYEQYF. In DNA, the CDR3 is TGTGCCAGCAGTCCAAGGACGGGGGGCCCCTACGAGCAGTACTTC.

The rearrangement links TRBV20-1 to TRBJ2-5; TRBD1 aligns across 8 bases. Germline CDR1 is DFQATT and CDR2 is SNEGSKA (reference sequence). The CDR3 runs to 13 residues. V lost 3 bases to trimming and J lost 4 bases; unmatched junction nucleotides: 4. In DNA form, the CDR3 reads TGCAGTGCTAGTCCCGGACAGGGAGAGACCCAGTACTTC. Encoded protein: CSASPGQGETQYF.

CDR3 sequence reads: CASSTRQGNYGYTF. As DNA, the CDR3 is TGTGCCAGTAGTACGCGACAGGGGAACTATGGCTACACCTTC. The chain employs TRBV19 and TRBJ1-2, with 8 positions matching TRBD1. The CDR3 covers 14 residues. The V and J ends lost 4 bases and 2 bases, in that order; junction bases with no gene match: 3. Germline CDR1 reads LNHDA; CDR2 reads SQIVND (reference sequence). The full variable domain, in which reference TRBV19 and TRBJ1-2 provide the parts outside the CDR3, is DGGITQSPKYLFRKEGQNVTLSCEQNLNHDAMYWYRQDPGQGLRLIYYSQIVNDFQKGDIAEGYSVSREKKESFPLTVTSAQKNPTAFYLCASSTRQGNYGYTFGSGTRLTVV.

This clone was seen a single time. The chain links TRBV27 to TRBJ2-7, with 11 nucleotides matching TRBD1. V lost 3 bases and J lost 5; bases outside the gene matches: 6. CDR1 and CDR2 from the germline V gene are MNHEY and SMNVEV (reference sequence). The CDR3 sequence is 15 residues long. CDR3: CASSFSGTGGDEQYF. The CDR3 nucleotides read TGTGCCAGCAGTTTCTCCGGGACAGGGGGAGACGAGCAGTACTTC.

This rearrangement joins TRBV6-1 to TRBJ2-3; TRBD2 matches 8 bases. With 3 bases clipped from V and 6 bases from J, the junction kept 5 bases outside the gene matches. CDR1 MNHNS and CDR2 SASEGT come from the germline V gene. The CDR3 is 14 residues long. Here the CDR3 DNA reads TGTGCCAGCAGTGATGCGGGAGGTTGGGATACGCAGTATTTT. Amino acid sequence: CASSDAGGWDTQYF.

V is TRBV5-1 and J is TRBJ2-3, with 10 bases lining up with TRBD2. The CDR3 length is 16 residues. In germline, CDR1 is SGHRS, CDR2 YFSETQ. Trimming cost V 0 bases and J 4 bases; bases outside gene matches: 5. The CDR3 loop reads CASSLGLAGVADTQYF. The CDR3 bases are TGCGCCAGCAGCTTGGGGCTAGCGGGAGTTGCAGATACGCAGTATTTT.

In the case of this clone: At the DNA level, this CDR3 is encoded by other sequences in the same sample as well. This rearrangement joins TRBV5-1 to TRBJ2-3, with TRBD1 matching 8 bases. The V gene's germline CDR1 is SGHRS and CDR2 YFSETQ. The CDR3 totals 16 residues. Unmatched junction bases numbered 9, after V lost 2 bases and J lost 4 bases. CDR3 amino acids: CASSLGGQGASDTQYF. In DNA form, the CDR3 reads TGCGCCAGCAGCTTAGGCGGGCAGGGGGCGTCAGATACGCAGTATTTT.